These 18 T cell receptor beta chains were all obtained from the same sample, sequenced in a study of T cells in narcolepsy. Clones were read by immunoSEQ multiplex PCR, and TCRdb kept only the in-frame ones, dropping some. In the table there are 28,000 or so clones, about four fifths of which are singletons. Material: CD45RA- memory CD4+ T cells from PBMCs. The receptor set was obtained from a human donor with narcolepsy.

This chain's CDR3 is CASSRTGSFNEQYF. DNA of the CDR3: TGTGCCAGCAGTCGCACAGGGAGTTTCAACGAGCAGTACTTC. This chain joins TRBV6-1 and TRBJ2-7; D may be TRBD1 (6 bases). The CDR3 is made up of 14 amino acids. Germline CDR1 reads MNHNS; CDR2 reads SASEGT. Trimming pared 5 bases from V and 5 bases from J, leaving 16 bases between.

The chain is built from TRBV15 and TRBJ2-5; 11 nucleotides line up with TRBD2. The CDR3 is made up of 17 amino acids. The V gene's germline CDR1 is LNHNV and CDR2 YYDKDF (reference sequence). With 1 base clipped from V and 1 base from J, the junction kept 5 bases outside the gene matches. This CDR3 is CATSRARLAGLQETQYF. The CDR3 DNA reads as TGTGCCACCAGCAGAGCGCGACTAGCGGGGCTCCAAGAGACCCAGTACTTC. Together with reference TRBV15 and TRBJ2-5, the CDR3 gives the full variable domain: DAMVIQNPRYQVTQFGKPVTLSCSQTLNHNVMYWYQQKSSQAPKLLFHYYDKDFNNEADTPDNFQSRRPNTSFCFLDIRSPGLGDTAMYLCATSRARLAGLQETQYFGPGTRLLVL.

This clone was picked up one time. The rearrangement uses TRBV5-1 and TRBJ2-7, with TRBD1 matching 9 bases. Looked up from germline, CDR1 is SGHRS and CDR2 is YFSETQ. CDR3 length: 16 residues. Trimming cost V 4 bases and J 3 bases; bases outside gene matches: 11. The CDR3 region has the DNA TGCGCCAGCAGCGTGGCCGGGACAGGGAAAATCTACGAGCAGTACTTC. The encoded protein is CASSVAGTGKIYEQYF.

This clone has only a few counts. The CDR3 nucleotides are TGCGCCAGCAGCCAAGATTGGGGACAGGGCTTTTCCGACTCCTACGAGCAGTACTTC. It translates to CASSQDWGQGFSDSYEQYF. The chain couples TRBV4-1 to TRBJ2-7; TRBD1 matches 9 bases. J lost 0 bases, V lost 0 bases, and 12 bases had no gene match. CDR3 length equals 19 residues. CDR1 is MGHRA and CDR2 is YSYEKL in the germline V gene.

The rearrangement uses TRBV19 and TRBJ1-4; no clear D. The V and J ends lost 9 bases and 7 bases respectively, with 15 bases between them. Germline CDR1 and CDR2: LNHDA and SQIVND (reference sequence). The CDR3 is 13 residues long. The CDR3 sequence is CASSRQVTEKLFF. Here the CDR3 DNA reads TGTGCCAGCAGTCGGCAGGTGACTGAAAAACTGTTTTTT.

The gene calls are TRBV19 and TRBJ2-7, with TRBD1 matching over 7 bases. This CDR3 comprises 13 residues. With V trimmed by 4 bases and J by 6 bases, 6 bases remained unmatched. CDR1 LNHDA and CDR2 SQIVND come from the germline V gene (reference sequence). The CDR3 region has the DNA TGTGCCAGTAGTAACAGGGGAGCTGGCGAGCAGTACTTC. Its translation is CASSNRGAGEQYF.

The chain recombines TRBV7-8 with TRBJ2-2, with TRBD1 identical over 9 bases. CDR1 and CDR2 from the germline V gene are SGHVS and FQNEAQ. V was clipped by 2 bases and J by 2 bases; unmatched bases: 12. This CDR3 has 19 residues. The CDR3 protein is CASSLLRTGDYSNTGELFF. Written as DNA, the CDR3 is TGTGCCAGCAGCTTACTTAGGACAGGGGATTATTCAAACACCGGGGAGCTGTTTTTT.

V is TRBV13 and J is TRBJ2-1, with 7 positions matching TRBD2. CDR1 and CDR2 (germline): PRHDT, FYEKMQ (reference sequence). Unmatched junction bases numbered 8, after V lost 4 bases and J lost 2 bases. The CDR3 is made up of 16 amino acids. CDR3 sequence reads: CASSSGWRGTYNEQFF. Written as DNA, the CDR3 is TGTGCCAGCAGCTCAGGCTGGCGGGGGACCTACAATGAGCAGTTCTTC.

The rearrangement uses TRBV4-3 and TRBJ1-1, with D possibly TRBD1 on 5 matching bases. Per germline, CDR1 LGHNA and CDR2 YSLEER. V gave up 1 base and J gave up 1 base, with 13 bases separating them. This CDR3 comprises 16 residues. CDR3 in DNA: TGCGCCAGCAGCCAAGTTCTCAGGACACAGAACACTGAAGCTTTCTTT. It encodes CASSQVLRTQNTEAFF.

The chain carries TRBV28 and TRBJ1-2, with D perhaps matching TRBD1 (5 bases). V was shortened by 4 bases and J by 8 bases, with 14 bases between the two germline ends. CDR1 MDHEN and CDR2 SYDVKM come from the germline V gene. The CDR3 has 13 residues. CDR3 nucleotides: TGTGCCAGCAGTTCCTCGACCCGGGGCGGCTACACCTTC. It yields the protein CASSSSTRGGYTF.

This clone was observed once. This chain connects TRBV10-1 to TRBJ2-1, with TRBD2 matching over 8 bases. Germline assignment: CDR1 WNHNN and CDR2 SYGVQD (reference sequence). V was clipped by 11 bases and J by 5 bases; unmatched bases: 11. This CDR3 is built from 14 residues. CDR3 nucleotides: TGCGCCGACAGTAGTAGCGGGGACAACAATGAGCAGTTCTTC. This encodes CADSSSGDNNEQFF.

The J gene is TRBJ2-7, the V gene TRBV6-5; weak D call: TRBD1 (5 bases). Germline V CDR1 and CDR2: MNHEY, SVGAGI. The V and J ends lost 0 bases and 3 bases respectively, with 12 bases between them. This CDR3 spans 15 amino acids. As DNA, the CDR3 is TGTGCCAGCAGTTACTCGGGGCTTCAAGGCTACGAGCAGTACTTC. Its translation is CASSYSGLQGYEQYF.

The chain combines TRBV5-6 with TRBJ1-1; weak D call: TRBD1 (6 bases). V was pared by 0 bases and J by 5 bases, with 11 bases between. Germline-derived CDR1 and CDR2 are SGHDT and YYEEEE. CDR3 size: 14 residues. The CDR3 region is CASSLVQGRTEAFF. As DNA, the CDR3 is TGTGCCAGCAGCTTGGTACAGGGTAGAACTGAAGCTTTCTTT.

This clone was detected only once. J is TRBJ2-3 and V is TRBV18; D not certain. This CDR3 is built from 13 residues. Trimming removed 2 bases from V and 2 bases from J, with 5 bases in between. CDR1 KGHSH and CDR2 LQKENI come from the germline V gene. CDR3 residues: CASSPMFTDTQYF. The CDR3 bases are TGTGCCAGCTCACCAATGTTCACAGATACGCAGTATTTT. The complete variable domain, with remaining parts taken from reference TRBV18 and TRBJ2-3, reads NAGVMQNPRHLVRRRGQEARLRCSPMKGHSHVYWYRQLPEEGLKFMVYLQKENIIDESGMPKERFSAEFPKEGPSILRIQQVVRGDSAAYFCASSPMFTDTQYFGPGTRLTVL.

This chain connects TRBV7-9 to TRBJ1-4; D call uncertain. Trimming left V 4 bases short and J 8 bases short, with 14 bases between. The CDR3 sequence is 14 residues long. Germline assignment: CDR1 SEHNR and CDR2 FQNEAQ (reference sequence). The CDR3 sequence is CASSYRSQVEKLFF. In nucleotides, the CDR3 is TGTGCCAGCAGCTATAGGTCGCAGGTGGAAAAACTGTTTTTT.

This chain uses TRBV18 with TRBJ2-1; 7 nucleotides agree with TRBD2. The CDR3 extends over 17 amino acids. The junction had 10 bases not matched to a gene; V was cut back by 5 bases and J by 0 bases. The V gene's germline CDR1 is KGHSH and CDR2 LQKENI. The CDR3 DNA sequence: TGTGCCAGCTCAGTCGCTAGCGGCCTCAACTCCTACAATGAGCAGTTCTTC. Its protein is CASSVASGLNSYNEQFF.

This clone has just a few counts. The junction and the germline gene differ at one end; a read error may be behind it. The chain combines TRBV7-2 with TRBJ1-4, with D tentatively TRBD1 (6 bases). The germline V gene encodes CDR1 SGHTA and CDR2 FQGNSA. CDR3 size: 12 residues. The DNA for the CDR3 is TGTGCCAGCGGGACAACTAGTGAAAAACTGTTTTTT. As protein: CASGTTSEKLFF.

The V gene is TRBV5-4, the J gene TRBJ2-3, with 7 bases fitting TRBD2. CDR3 length: 17 amino acids. V shed 3 bases, J shed 1 base, and the junction held 11 bases outside the gene matches. Germline CDR1 is SGHNT and CDR2 is YYREEE (reference sequence). The CDR3 coding sequence is TGTGCCAGCAGCTCCCCATCCCGCGGGAGAGGCACAGATACGCAGTATTTT. The encoded protein is CASSSPSRGRGTDTQYF.